This T cell receptor beta chain came from a study of shared clonotypes between healthy human individuals. The CDR3 loop spans 16 amino acids. CDR1 is SGHVS and CDR2 is FQNEAQ in the germline V gene. The V gene end was trimmed by 5 bases and the J gene end by 0 bases; junction bases not matched to a gene: 6. Clones were sequenced by immunoSEQ multiplex PCR, and TCRdb holds only the in-frame ones, with some missing. This table holds about 1 million clones, 75% found once. This chain connects TRBV7-8 to TRBJ1-4; 7 nucleotides align to TRBD1. Sequenced material: memory CD4+ T cells sorted from blood. Subset: CD45RA-negative fraction. The origin of this receptor is a man younger than 35 in good health. The CDR3 nucleotides are TGTGCCAGCAGCACCCGGGACAGCTCAACTAATGAAAAACTGTTTTTT. It is translated as CASSTRDSSTNEKLFF.